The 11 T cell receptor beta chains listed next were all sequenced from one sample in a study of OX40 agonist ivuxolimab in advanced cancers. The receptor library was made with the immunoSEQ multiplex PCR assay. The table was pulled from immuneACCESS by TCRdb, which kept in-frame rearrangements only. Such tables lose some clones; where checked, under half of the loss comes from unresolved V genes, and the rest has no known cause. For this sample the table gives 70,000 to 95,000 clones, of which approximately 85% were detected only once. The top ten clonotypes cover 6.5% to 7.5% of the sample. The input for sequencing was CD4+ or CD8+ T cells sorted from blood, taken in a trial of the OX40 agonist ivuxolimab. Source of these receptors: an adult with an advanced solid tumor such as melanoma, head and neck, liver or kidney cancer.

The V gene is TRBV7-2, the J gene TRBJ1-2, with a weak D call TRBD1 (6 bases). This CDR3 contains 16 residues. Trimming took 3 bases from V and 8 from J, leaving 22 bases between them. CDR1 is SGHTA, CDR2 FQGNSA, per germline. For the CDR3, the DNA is TGTGCCAGCAGCTTGACGACAGGACTATTACTAGGGGGCTACACCTTC. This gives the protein CASSLTTGLLLGGYTF.

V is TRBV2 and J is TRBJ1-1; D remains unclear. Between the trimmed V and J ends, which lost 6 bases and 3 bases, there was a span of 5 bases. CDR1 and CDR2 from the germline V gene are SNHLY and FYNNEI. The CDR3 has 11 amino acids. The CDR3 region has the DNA TGTGCCAGCAGCGGATACACTGAAGCTTTCTTT. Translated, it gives CASSGYTEAFF.

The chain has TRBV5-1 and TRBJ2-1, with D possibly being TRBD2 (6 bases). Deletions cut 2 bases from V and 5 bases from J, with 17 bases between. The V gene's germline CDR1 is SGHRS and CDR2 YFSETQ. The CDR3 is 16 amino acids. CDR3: CASSLSRDLIDNEQFF. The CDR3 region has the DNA TGCGCCAGCAGCTTATCCAGGGACTTGATCGACAATGAGCAGTTCTTC. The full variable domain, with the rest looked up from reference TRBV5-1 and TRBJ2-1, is KAGVTQTPRYLIKTRGQQVTLSCSPISGHRSVSWYQQTPGQGLQFLFEYFSETQRNKGNFPGRFSGRQFSNSRSEMNVSTLELGDSALYLCASSLSRDLIDNEQFFGPGTRLTVL.

The CDR3 here is CASSYGTADRETQYF. As DNA, the CDR3 is TGTGCCAGCAGCTATGGGACGGCGGATAGGGAGACCCAGTACTTC. V is TRBV5-8 and J is TRBJ2-5; D may correspond to TRBD1 or TRBD2 (5 bases each). The germline V and J ends were trimmed by 3 bases and 5 bases, with 17 bases remaining between them. Germline loops: CDR1 SGHTS, CDR2 YDEGEE. The CDR3 runs to 15 residues.

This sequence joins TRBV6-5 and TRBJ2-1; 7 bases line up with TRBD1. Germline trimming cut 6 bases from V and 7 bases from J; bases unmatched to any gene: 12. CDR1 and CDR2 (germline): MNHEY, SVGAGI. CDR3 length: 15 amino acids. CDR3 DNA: TGTGCCAGCAGCGTAGGGGGCCGACCCTGGAATGAGCAGTTCTTC. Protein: CASSVGGRPWNEQFF.

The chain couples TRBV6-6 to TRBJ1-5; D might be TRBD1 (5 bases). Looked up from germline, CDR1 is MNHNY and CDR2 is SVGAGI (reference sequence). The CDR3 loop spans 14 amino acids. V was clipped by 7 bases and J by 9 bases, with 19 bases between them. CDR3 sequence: CASNNGDLGRPQHF. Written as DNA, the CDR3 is TGTGCCAGCAACAACGGGGACCTTGGACGGCCCCAGCATTTT.

CDR3 in amino acids: CASSATDYEQYF. CDR3 nucleotides: TGTGCCAGCAGCGCAACCGACTACGAGCAGTACTTC. This chain uses TRBV9 with TRBJ2-5; D not resolved. TRBJ2-7 matches the DNA end more closely, so the J call is doubtful. Germline lookup yields CDR1 SGDLS and CDR2 YYNGEE. This CDR3 has 12 amino acids.

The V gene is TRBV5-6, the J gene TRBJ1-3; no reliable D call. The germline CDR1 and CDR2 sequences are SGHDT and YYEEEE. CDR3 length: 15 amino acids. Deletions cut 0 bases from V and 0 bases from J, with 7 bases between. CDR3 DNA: TGTGCCAGCAGCTTGGGACCCAACTCTGGAAACACCATATATTTT. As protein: CASSLGPNSGNTIYF.

CDR3 in DNA: TGCGCCAGCAGCTTGGTGTCTGAATGGCAGTTCTTC. This translates into CASSLVSEWQFF. The rearrangement uses TRBV5-1 and TRBJ2-1; unclear D gene. The germline V gene encodes CDR1 SGHRS and CDR2 YFSETQ. V dropped 0 bases and J dropped 12 bases, with 10 bases sitting between them. The CDR3 contains 12 residues.

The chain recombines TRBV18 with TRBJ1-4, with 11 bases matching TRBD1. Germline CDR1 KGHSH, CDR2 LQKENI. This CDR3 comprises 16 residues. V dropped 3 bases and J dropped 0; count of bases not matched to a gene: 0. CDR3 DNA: TGTGCCAGCTCACCGGGACAGGGGGCAACTAATGAAAAACTGTTTTTT. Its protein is CASSPGQGATNEKLFF.

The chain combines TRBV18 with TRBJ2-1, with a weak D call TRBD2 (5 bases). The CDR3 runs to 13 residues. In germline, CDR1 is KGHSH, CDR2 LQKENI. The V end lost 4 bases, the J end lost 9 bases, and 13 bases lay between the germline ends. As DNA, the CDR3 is TGTGCCAGCTCACTAGTGAGCGGTCCTGAGCAGTTCTTC. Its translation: CASSLVSGPEQFF.